This entry concerns a single T cell receptor (delta chain). Antigen unknown. This likely reflects a read error, since a far larger clone is one base away. Other nucleotide sequences in the sample specify the same CDR3. The data were taken from a study of delta chains in infants with herpesvirus infections. The germline CDR1 and CDR2 sequences are GEAIGNYY and EKD. Trimming pared 1 base from V and 2 bases from J, leaving 22 bases between. The CDR3 runs 18 residues. Study findings and constraints: Public-clonotype frequency seemingly fell with older age at infection. The public Vdelta1 clonotype appeared in about 20% of the 18 CMV-infected infants.

Gamma-chain- and delta-chain-specific primers converted PBMC RNA into TCR cDNA. TCRdb re-called clones from the RT-PCR reads using CATT. The sample has about 330 delta-chain clones; roughly a sixth are singletons. This receptor was obtained from a human donor who was a Ugandan infant, either HIV-exposed or HIV-unexposed (not recorded which). This material consisted of peripheral blood, taken at time point 2 of longitudinal follow-up. This chain links TRDV2 with TRDJ1; D remains unclear. No J gene is reported in TCRdb; it was inferred here by comparing the DNA with germline. The CDR3 loop reads CACDTRGLANHTTDKLIF. In DNA, the CDR3 is TGTGCCTGTGACACAAGAGGACTCGCGAACCACACAACCGATAAACTCATCTTT.